This TCR beta chain stems from a study of CD8+CD57+ T cells in acquired aplastic anemia. About the study: The study obtained an average of about 3.4 ug of DNA from sorted CD4+ and CD8+ cells.

A word on this clonotype: Its antigen is unidentified.

Germline CDR1 and CDR2: MGHRA and YSYEKL. This CDR3 is 10 amino acids long. V gave up 1 base and J gave up 15 bases, with 4 bases separating them. The template for TCR beta VDJ and CDR3 sequence profiling was genomic DNA. TCRdb used MiXCR to reprocess the reads, holding one entry per CDR3 protein. The data contain around 250,000 distinct CDR3 sequences, 45% to 70% of them singletons. Study results and caveats: Patients showed no significant difference from controls in CD8+ Simpson's diversity. Overlapping CD8+ CDR3 repertoires of patients and controls contained approximately 28 shared sequences.

The chain links TRBV4-1 to TRBJ2-6; D uncertain. The receptor was derived from a human donor with severe aplastic anemia or a healthy control (not recorded which). The sequencing sample was made of sorted CD4+, CD8+, or CD8+CD57+ T cells (not recorded which) from PBMCs. The CDR3 is CASSQGGLTF. The CDR3 DNA sequence: TGCGCCAGCAGCCAAGGTGGCCTGACTTTC.